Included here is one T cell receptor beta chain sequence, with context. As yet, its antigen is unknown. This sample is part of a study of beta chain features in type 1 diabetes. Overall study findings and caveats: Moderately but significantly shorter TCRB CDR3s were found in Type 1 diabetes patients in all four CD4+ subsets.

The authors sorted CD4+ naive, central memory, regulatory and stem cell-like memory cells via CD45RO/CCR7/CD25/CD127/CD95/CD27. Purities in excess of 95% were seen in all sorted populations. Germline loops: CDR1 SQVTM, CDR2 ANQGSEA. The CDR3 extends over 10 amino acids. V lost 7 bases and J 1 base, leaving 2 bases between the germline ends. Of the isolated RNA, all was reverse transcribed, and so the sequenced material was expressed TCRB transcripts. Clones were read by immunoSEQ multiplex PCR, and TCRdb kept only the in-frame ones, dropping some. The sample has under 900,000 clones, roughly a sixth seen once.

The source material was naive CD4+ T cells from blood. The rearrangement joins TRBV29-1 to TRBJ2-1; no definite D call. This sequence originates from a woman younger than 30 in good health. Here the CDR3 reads CSGSYNEQFF. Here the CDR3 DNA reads TGCAGCGGATCCTACAATGAGCAGTTCTTC.